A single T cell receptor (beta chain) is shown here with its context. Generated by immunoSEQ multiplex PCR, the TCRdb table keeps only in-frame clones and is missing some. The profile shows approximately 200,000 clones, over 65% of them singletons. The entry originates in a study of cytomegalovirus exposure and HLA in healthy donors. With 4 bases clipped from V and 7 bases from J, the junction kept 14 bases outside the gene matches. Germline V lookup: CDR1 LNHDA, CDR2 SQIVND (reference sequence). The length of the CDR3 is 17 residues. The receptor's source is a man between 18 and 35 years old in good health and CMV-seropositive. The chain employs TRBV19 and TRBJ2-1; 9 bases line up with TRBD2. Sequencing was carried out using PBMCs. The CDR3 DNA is TGTGCCAGTAGTACTCCCCGACTAGCGGAGAGGGGGAATGAGCAGTTCTTC. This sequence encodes CASSTPRLAERGNEQFF.